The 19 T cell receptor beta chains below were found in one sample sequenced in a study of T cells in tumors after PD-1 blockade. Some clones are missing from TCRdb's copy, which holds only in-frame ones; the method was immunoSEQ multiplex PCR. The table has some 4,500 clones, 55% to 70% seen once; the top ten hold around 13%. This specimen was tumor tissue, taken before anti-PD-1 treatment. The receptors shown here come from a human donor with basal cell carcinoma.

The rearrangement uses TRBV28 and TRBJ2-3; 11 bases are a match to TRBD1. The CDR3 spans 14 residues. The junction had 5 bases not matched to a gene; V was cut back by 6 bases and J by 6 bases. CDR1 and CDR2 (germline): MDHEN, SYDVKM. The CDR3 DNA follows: TGTGCCAGCAGGCGGGACAGGGGGGTGGATACGCAGTATTTT. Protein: CASRRDRGVDTQYF.

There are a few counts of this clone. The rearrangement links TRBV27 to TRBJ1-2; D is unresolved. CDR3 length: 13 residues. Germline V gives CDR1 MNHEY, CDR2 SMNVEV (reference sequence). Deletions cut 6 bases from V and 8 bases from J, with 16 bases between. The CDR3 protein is CASSPGSLGGYTF. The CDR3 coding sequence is TGTGCCAGCAGCCCCGGGTCCCTCGGAGGCTACACCTTC.

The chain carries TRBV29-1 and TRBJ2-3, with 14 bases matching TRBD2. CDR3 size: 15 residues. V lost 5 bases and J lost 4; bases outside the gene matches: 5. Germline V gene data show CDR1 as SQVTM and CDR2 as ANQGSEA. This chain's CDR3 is CSVQGLAGGSDTQYF. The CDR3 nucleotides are TGCAGCGTTCAAGGACTAGCGGGAGGTTCAGATACGCAGTATTTT.

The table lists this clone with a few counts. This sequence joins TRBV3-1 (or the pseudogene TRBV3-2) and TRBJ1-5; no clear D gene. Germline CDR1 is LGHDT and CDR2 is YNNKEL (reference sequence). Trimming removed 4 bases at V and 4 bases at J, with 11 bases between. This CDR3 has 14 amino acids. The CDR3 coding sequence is TGTGCCAGCAGCCCAGGTCGGTGGAATCAGCCCCAGCATTTT. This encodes CASSPGRWNQPQHF.

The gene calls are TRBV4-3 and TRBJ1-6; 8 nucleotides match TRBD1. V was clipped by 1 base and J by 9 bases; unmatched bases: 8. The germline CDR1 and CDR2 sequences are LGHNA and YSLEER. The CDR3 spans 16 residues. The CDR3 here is CASSQGVGQGASPLHF. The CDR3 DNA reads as TGCGCCAGCAGCCAAGGGGTAGGCCAGGGGGCTTCACCCCTCCACTTT.

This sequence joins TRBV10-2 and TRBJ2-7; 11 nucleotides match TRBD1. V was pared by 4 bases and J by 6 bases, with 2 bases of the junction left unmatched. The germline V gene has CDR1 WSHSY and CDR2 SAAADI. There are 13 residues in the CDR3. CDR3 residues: CASSGTGGLEQYF. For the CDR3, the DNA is TGCGCCAGCAGTGGGACAGGGGGCCTCGAGCAGTACTTC.

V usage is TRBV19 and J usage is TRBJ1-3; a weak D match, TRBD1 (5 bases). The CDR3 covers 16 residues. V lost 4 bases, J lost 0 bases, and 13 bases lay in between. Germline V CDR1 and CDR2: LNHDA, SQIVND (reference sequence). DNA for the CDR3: TGTGCCAGTAGTAGGGACTTCGCCGGCTCTGGAAACACCATATATTTT. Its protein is CASSRDFAGSGNTIYF.

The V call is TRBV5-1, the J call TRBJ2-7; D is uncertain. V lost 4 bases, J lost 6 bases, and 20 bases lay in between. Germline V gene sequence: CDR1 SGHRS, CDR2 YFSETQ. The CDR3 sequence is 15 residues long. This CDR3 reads CASSKEGNAFSEQYF. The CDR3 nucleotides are TGCGCCAGCAGCAAGGAAGGGAACGCCTTCTCCGAGCAGTACTTC.

The CDR3 DNA follows: TGTGCCAGCAATACAGGGGATGGGGGCAATCAGCCCCAGCATTTT. It translates to CASNTGDGGNQPQHF. The chain joins TRBV6-1 to TRBJ1-5; 7 positions agree with TRBD1. The CDR3 spans 15 residues. V lost 7 bases to trimming and J lost 2 bases; unmatched junction nucleotides: 8. In germline, CDR1 is MNHNS, CDR2 SASEGT.

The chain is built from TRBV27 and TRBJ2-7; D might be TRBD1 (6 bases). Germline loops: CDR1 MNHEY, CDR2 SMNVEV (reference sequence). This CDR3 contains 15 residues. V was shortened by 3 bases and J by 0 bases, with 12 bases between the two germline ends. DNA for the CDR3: TGTGCCAGCAGTTTTGCCGGACAGAGCTCCTACGAGCAGTACTTC. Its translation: CASSFAGQSSYEQYF.

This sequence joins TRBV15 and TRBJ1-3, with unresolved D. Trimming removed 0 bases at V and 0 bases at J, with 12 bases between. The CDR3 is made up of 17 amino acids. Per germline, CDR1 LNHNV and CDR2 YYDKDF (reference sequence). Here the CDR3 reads CATSRDRVALSGNTIYF. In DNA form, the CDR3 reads TGTGCCACCAGCAGAGATCGGGTGGCCCTCTCTGGAAACACCATATATTTT.

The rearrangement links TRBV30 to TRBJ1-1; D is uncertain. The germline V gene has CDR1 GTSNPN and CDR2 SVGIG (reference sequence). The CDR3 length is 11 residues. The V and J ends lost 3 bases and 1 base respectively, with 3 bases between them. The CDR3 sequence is CAWRRNTEAFF. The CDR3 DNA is TGTGCCTGGAGGAGGAACACTGAAGCTTTCTTT.

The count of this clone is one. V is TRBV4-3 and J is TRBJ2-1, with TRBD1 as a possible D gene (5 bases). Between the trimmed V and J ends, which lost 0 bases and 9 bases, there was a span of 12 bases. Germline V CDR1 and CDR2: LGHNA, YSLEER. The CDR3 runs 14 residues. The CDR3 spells CASSQDHGQGEQFF. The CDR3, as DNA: TGCGCCAGCAGCCAAGATCACGGTCAGGGTGAGCAGTTCTTC.

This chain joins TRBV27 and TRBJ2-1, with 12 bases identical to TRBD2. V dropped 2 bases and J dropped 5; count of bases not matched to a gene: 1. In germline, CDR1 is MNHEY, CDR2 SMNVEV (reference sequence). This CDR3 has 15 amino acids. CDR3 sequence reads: CASSLRTSGDNEQFF. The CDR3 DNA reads TGTGCCAGCAGTTTAAGGACTAGCGGGGACAATGAGCAGTTCTTC.

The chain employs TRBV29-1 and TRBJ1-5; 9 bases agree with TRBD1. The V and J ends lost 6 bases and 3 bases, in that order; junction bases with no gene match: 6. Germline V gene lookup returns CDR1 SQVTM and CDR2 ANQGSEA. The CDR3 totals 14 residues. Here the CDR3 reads CSVTGQGDNQPQHF. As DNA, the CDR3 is TGCAGCGTGACGGGACAGGGAGACAATCAGCCCCAGCATTTT.

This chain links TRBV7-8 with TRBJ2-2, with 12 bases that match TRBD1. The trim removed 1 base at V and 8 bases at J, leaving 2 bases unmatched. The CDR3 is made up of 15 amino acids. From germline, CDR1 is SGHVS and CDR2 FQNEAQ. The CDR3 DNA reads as TGTGCCAGCAGCTTAGGGGACAGGGGGCGAGGGGAGCTGTTTTTT. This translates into CASSLGDRGRGELFF.

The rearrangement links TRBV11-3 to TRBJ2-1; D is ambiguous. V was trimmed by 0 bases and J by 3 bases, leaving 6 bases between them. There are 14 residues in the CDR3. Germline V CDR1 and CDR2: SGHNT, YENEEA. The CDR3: CASSLDDRYNEQFF. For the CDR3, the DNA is TGTGCCAGCAGCTTAGACGACCGCTACAATGAGCAGTTCTTC.

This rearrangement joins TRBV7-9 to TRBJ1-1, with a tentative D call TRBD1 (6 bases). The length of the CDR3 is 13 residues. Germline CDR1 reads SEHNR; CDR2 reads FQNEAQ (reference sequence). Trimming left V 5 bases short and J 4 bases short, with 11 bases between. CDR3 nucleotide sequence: TGTGCCAGCAGCCTCATAGGGGGCACTGAAGCTTTCTTT. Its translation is CASSLIGGTEAFF.

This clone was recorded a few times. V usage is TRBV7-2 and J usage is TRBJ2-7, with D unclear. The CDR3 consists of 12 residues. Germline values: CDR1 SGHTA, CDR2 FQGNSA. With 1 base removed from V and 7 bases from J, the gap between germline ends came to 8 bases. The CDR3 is CASSLVLREQYF. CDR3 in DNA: TGTGCCAGCAGCTTAGTTTTGAGGGAGCAGTACTTC. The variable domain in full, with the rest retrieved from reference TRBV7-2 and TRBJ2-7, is GAGVSQSPSNKVTEKGKDVELRCDPISGHTALYWYRQSLGQGLEFLIYFQGNSAPDKSGLPSDRFSAERTGGSVSTLTIQRTQQEDSAVYLCASSLVLREQYFGPGTRLTVT.